This T cell receptor (beta chain) is from a study of blood T cell repertoires in COVID-19. For the study at large: The United States, Italy and Spain were the sources of the acute and convalescent COVID-19 samples. PBMCs, B-cell-depleted T cells, or T cells provided the cDNA or gDNA that made up the material.

Authors' data handling: How many nucleated cells were present was estimated from reference gene primer amplification. The repertoire was sequenced with immunoSEQ multiplex PCR; TCRdb's copy has only in-frame clones and lacks some. D and trimming were read from the DNA, whereas the V and J calls and clone size are those reported in that table. There are about 210,000 clones in the sample; roughly nine tenths occur only once, and around 0.7% lies in the top ten. The germline gives CDR1 MDHEN, CDR2 SYDVKM. J lost 0 bases, V lost 2 bases, and 10 bases had no gene match. CDR3 length: 18 residues. The chain links TRBV28 to TRBJ2-3; 8 bases are a match to TRBD2. The TCR sequence derives from a man between 40 and 49 years old with acute or convalescent COVID-19. Material: peripheral blood. This chain's CDR3 is CASSLGFRTSRSTDTQYF. DNA for the CDR3: TGTGCCAGCAGTTTAGGCTTCCGGACTAGCCGAAGCACAGATACGCAGTATTTT. Looking up the rest from reference TRBV28 and TRBJ2-3 gives the full variable domain: DVKVTQSSRYLVKRTGEKVFLECVQDMDHENMFWYRQDPGLGLRLIYFSYDVKMKEKGDIPEGYSVSREKKERFSLILESASTNQTSMYLCASSLGFRTSRSTDTQYFGPGTRLTVL.